This passage covers 2 T cell receptor beta chains from one sample sequenced in a study of early T cells in non-severe SARS-CoV-2 infection. TCRdb reanalysed the 5' RACE reads using MiXCR and keeps one entry per CDR3 protein. Seen here are under 60,000 distinct CDR3 sequences, around 14% observed once, and the top ten hold roughly 10%. What was sequenced was whole blood. The receptors come from an adult who was a healthcare worker with PCR-confirmed SARS-CoV-2 infection or an uninfected control (not recorded which).

CDR3 in amino acids: CASSSTSATSYEQYF. Here the CDR3 DNA reads TGTGCCAGCAGCTCCACTAGCGCCACTTCCTACGAGCAGTACTTC. The rearrangement links TRBV7-2 to TRBJ2-7, with TRBD2 matching over 7 bases. Trimming at V came to 4 bases and at J to 1 base, leaving 7 bases not matched to a gene. The CDR3 loop spans 15 amino acids. Germline CDR1 is SGHTA and CDR2 is FQGNSA.

This clonotype was found many times. The genes are TRBV14 and TRBJ2-2, with 9 nucleotides matching TRBD2. V lost 2 bases, J lost 4 bases, and 5 bases stayed unmatched. Germline lookup yields CDR1 SGHDN and CDR2 FVKESK. The CDR3 runs 16 residues. The DNA for the CDR3 is TGTGCCAGCAGCCAACCCGGGACTAGCAGCACCGGGGAGCTGTTTTTT. This codes for CASSQPGTSSTGELFF.